This T cell receptor beta chain emerged from a study of metastatic and nonmetastatic thyroid tumors. At the level of the study: Where malignant and benign thyroid patients were concerned, repertoires were compared across blood and tumor or nodule tissue. General study points: Versus benign nodules, malignant thyroid tumors reportedly had significantly higher TCR beta diversity, in blood and tumor.

MiXCR re-clonotyped the PCR reads for TCRdb. The data show 60,000 or so clones, almost 30% seen once. With regard to this clone: The antigen is undetermined.

J was trimmed by 3 bases and V by 5 bases; bases with no gene match: 4. This CDR3 comprises 13 residues. Per germline, CDR1 SGHAT and CDR2 FQNNGV. None of the patients had undergone any treatment ahead of thyroid surgery. This sequence was found in a female donor with papillary thyroid cancer or a benign thyroid nodule (not recorded which). Some clones in this sample may be carry-over from other donors' samples. The V gene is TRBV11-2, the J gene TRBJ2-7; 7 bases are shared with TRBD1. The sample taken for sequencing was blood. The CDR3 loop reads CASSPDRYYEQYF. The DNA for the CDR3 is TGTGCCAGCAGCCCGGACAGGTACTACGAGCAGTACTTC. Using reference TRBV11-2 and TRBJ2-7 for the parts outside the CDR3, the full variable domain is EAGVAQSPRYKIIEKRQSVAFWCNPISGHATLYWYQQILGQGPKLLIQFQNNGVVDDSQLPKDRFSAERLKGVDSTLKIQPAKLEDSAVYLCASSPDRYYEQYFGPGTRLTVT.